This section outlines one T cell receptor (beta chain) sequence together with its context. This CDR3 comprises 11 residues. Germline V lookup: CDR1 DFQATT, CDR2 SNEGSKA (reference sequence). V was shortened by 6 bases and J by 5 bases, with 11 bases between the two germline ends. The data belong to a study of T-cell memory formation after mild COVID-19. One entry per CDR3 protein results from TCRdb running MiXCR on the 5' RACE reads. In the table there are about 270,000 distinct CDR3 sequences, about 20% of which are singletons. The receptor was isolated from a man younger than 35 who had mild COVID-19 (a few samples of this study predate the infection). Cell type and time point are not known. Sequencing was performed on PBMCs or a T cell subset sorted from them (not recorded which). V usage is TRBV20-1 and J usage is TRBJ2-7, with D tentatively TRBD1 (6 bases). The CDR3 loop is CSAAQGNEQYF. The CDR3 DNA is TGCAGTGCAGCACAGGGAAACGAGCAGTACTTC.